This TCR beta chain comes out of a study of shared clonotypes between healthy human individuals. Germline V gene sequence: CDR1 SNHLY, CDR2 FYNNEI. This CDR3 is built from 14 residues. V dropped 4 bases and J dropped 5 bases, with 14 bases sitting between them. Repertoires were generated with immunoSEQ multiplex PCR, while TCRdb's copy carries only in-frame clones and drops some. Of some 1.1 million clones in the sample, approximately 75% are singletons; the top ten hold 0.89%. The clonotype originates from a man between 18 and 35 years old in good health. Some clones in this sample may be carry-over from other donors' samples. Sequences were obtained from memory CD4+ T cells from PBMCs. Subset here: CD45RA-negative fraction. This rearrangement joins TRBV2 to TRBJ2-5; D possibly corresponds to TRBD1 (5 bases). CDR3 sequence: CASSGLRAVETQYF. Written as DNA, the CDR3 is TGTGCCAGCAGTGGACTCAGGGCGGTGGAGACCCAGTACTTC.